This entry concerns a single TCR beta chain. This clone is a singleton in its sample. No cognate antigen has been identified for it. No base quality values were provided; no much bigger clone lies one nucleotide off. This entry is derived from a study of cytomegalovirus exposure and HLA in healthy donors (TCRdb year 2017). With respect to the entire study: In an earlier analysis of fewer than 750 of the donors, 276 Gb of sequence data and just under 120 million unique TCR beta sequences from roughly 200 million T cells were reported. About 300 gigabases of sequencing data and around 87 million unique TCR sequences were included in an early release covering about 700 HLA-typed donors. Among the roughly 400 genotyped donors, approximately 76% belonged to the genetic ancestry cluster associated with self-reported Caucasian donors. The aim of the study was to test whether cataloging public T cell receptors could identify signatures of past pathogen exposure. Using immunosequencing, the study profiled T cell repertoires from about 610 subjects and related those repertoires to cytomegalovirus serostatus. Besides the first cohort of 500 to 700 subjects, a separate validation cohort made up of about 120 different subjects was used. To predict cytomegalovirus infection status, the study combined high-throughput TCR immunosequencing, statistical association of individual TCRs with disease status, and machine learning. A later analysis re-analyzed previously published TCR beta repertoires from approximately 670 donors and added high-resolution HLA genotyping to study TCR occurrence patterns. In the later analysis, no new phenotypic data were used to find candidate immune exposures; instead, reliance was placed on TCR beta sequences and their occurrence across donors. An earlier analysis of fewer than 750 of the donors used high-throughput TCR beta sequencing to judge whether each TCR beta V gene segment behaved as functional or pseudogenic. Donor age, sex, ethnicity and CMV serostatus were compiled alongside the repertoire data. In a later genetic analysis, genome-wide SNP genotypes for about three fifths of the roughly 670 donors were used, and that subset was treated as a discovery cohort. Every discovery cohort repertoire had been produced on one sequencing platform. Both class I and class II loci were covered by HLA typing, at four-digit resolution. The number of donors typed differed by locus, with about 629-640 for A, B, C, DRB1 and DQB1, around 500 for DQA1, 600 to 610 for DPA1, and approximately 470 for DPB1. Roughly 5 DR-DQ haplotypes were treated as single units for association and clustering because of strong linkage in the cohort. On average, around 240,000 unique TCR beta nucleotide sequences were sequenced per donor among 398 genotyped donors of the cohort, with roughly 18% of those sequences being non-productive.

The cohort consisted of 600 or so healthy bone marrow donors. All cohort members were sampled while nominally healthy, although unrecorded immune exposures were likely present. The donor tested CMV seronegative and was one of the 352 seronegative cohort members. Each donor provided a peripheral blood sample, and peripheral blood mononuclear cells were used for TCR beta sequencing. Genomic DNA extraction from the blood cell samples was performed with the Qiagen DNeasy Blood Extraction Kit. Trimming removed 0 bases from V and 0 bases from J; the gene matches leave 4 bases unexplained. CDR1 and CDR2 are read off the germline V gene as SGDLS and YYNGEE. The CDR3 holds 18 amino acids from the cysteine to the phenylalanine. The kept DNA is CDR3 alone, 54 bases in frame from the first base. Study-level results and caveats: Several of the top co-occurrence clusters appeared to be linked to parvovirus B19, influenza, CMV and Epstein-Barr virus, according to a later analysis. The presence/absence analyses assumed that sequencing depth was roughly uniform across donors, and that assumption may not be true. The cohort was sequenced for TCR beta chains only, and without alpha or paired-chain data the features that could be detected were limited. According to a later analysis, most CMV-associated TCR beta chains appeared to be HLA-restricted, and the HLA associations seemed to be driven largely by CMV exposure. The study listed 164 TCR beta chains as associated with cytomegalovirus. A further reported finding was that TCR beta sequences accurately predicted the HLA-A and HLA-B alleles for most subjects in the first cohort. Most TCR sequences were seen in very few donors, while some public TCRs were found in many individuals. V-gene and J-gene trimming of TCR beta chains was associated with a missense DCLRE1C variant in a later genetic analysis, and the association was replicated in an independent cohort. Assigning TCR associations to individual alleles was difficult when HLA alleles, especially DR and DQ, strongly co-occurred. Linkage disequilibrium might explain the correlated functional status among segregating V segments, but an unknown experimental factor could not be excluded. A group of highly shared sequence variants was considered likely to be a technical artifact of the sequencing pipeline. It was suggested by the authors that the approach could potentially be generalized to other disease states and immunological phenotypes. An earlier analysis of roughly 570 of the donors showed that most TCR beta V segments appeared in productive rearrangements either about 90% or about 30% of the time, which broadly matched IMGT annotations. Because counts were too low, some 16 rarely observed V segments, including chromosome 9 orphons, were excluded from the earlier analysis of 587 of the donors. Because HLA typing was unavailable for some donors at each locus, only the typed subset was used in association tests. In a later analysis, HLA-associated TCR beta chains showed more clonal expansion and lower generation probabilities than non-associated chains that were equally common. The only immune exposure information available for the cohort was CMV serostatus. Because the 87-base-pair reads could not distinguish some IMGT-functional V segments, including TRBV6-2 and TRBV6-3, those segments were excluded. In both the original and validation cohorts, the classifier was reported to diagnose cytomegalovirus status with high specificity and sensitivity. In a later analysis, around 17,000 TCR beta sequences were associated with specific HLA alleles at a false discovery rate of 0.05. In a later analysis, the rate of TCR association differed among HLA loci, with DRB1 alleles having the most associated TCRs and HLA-C alleles having the fewest. In vitro tests confirmed that a few of the cytomegalovirus-associated TCR beta chains recognize cytomegalovirus antigens. In a later genetic analysis, fewer N-insertions in productive TCRs were reported among donors in an Asian-associated ancestry cluster than the roughly 700-donor mean.

Library preparation employed the immunoSEQ multiplex PCR assay. For the multiplex PCR, a mixture combining 60 forward primers for TCR Vbeta segments and 13 reverse primers for TCR Jbeta segments was used. The CDR3 region of rearranged TCR beta genes was amplified from genomic DNA by a multiplex PCR assay. The Illumina HiSeq System was used to sequence the amplified TCR beta libraries as 87-base-pair reads. Concerning the study's data processing: A later analysis counted some 74 million unique TCR beta chains across the 550 to 750 repertoires, and 9.5 million to 11 million of these chains were shared by at least two donors. To remove PCR and sequencing errors, raw reads were error-corrected and collapsed into unique sequences using a nearest-neighbor algorithm that merged closely related sequences. V, D and J gene segments were assigned by aligning CDR3 sequences to IMGT reference sequences. For a sequence to be retained, at least a six-nucleotide match to both a V gene segment and a J gene segment was required. A rearrangement was called productive if the CDR3 had no stop codons and remained in frame with V and J, and every other rearrangement was called non-productive. CDR3 was defined by IMGT convention, running from the second conserved V-encoded cysteine to the conserved J-encoded phenylalanine. The earlier analysis of 450 to 750 of the donors excluded any sequence lacking an unambiguous match to a single V gene segment. In an earlier analysis of several hundred of the donors, V segments were called functional above 56.7% productive rearrangements and were called segregating when the between-donor standard deviation exceeded 5%. A statistical classification framework was developed to diagnose cytomegalovirus status using the catalog of TCR beta chain sequences. In a later analysis, TCR nucleotide sequences were compared against IMGT/GENE-DB human TR gene sequences so that V and J genes could be assigned. The TCRdist pipeline was used in a later analysis to assign CDR3 sequences and most-parsimonious VDJ recombination scenarios. In a later analysis, every TCR beta chain was defined by the combination of its CDR3 amino acid sequence and its V-gene family, and reads without a unique V-gene family were dropped. As a way to deal with suspected cross-contamination and a sequencing artifact, a later analysis dropped roughly 600 nucleotide sequences that were highly shared and had low generation probability. In a later analysis, a clonal expansion index for each public chain was calculated from normalized within-repertoire ranks of inferred template counts. Generation probabilities in a later analysis came from a VDJ recombination model fitted to out-of-frame rearrangements, and those results were checked against IGoR. In a later analysis, TCR-TCR, TCR-HLA and TCR-CMV co-occurrence was scored with hypergeometric tests, and a repertoire-size bias correction was applied to TCR pairs. In a later analysis, false discovery rates were estimated by permuting HLA or CMV assignments 20 times. In a later analysis, co-occurring TCRs were grouped with DBSCAN, and TCRdist sequence similarity was added when clustering was performed within HLA-allele-positive subsets. Repertoires with fewer than 30,000 or more than 120,000 public chains were left out of co-occurrence clustering, as were a few repertoires with anomalous nucleotide sharing. As stored in TCRdb, this immuneACCESS dataset retains in-frame rearrangements with V and J assigned. A fraction of the clones does not appear; measured against another copy, unresolved V genes explain less than half of the discrepancy, and the remainder lacks a known reason. V, J and clone size are those of that table, while D and trimming were read from the DNA. This sample holds more than 95,000 clones; 50% to 80% were observed only once. 3.2% of the sample is taken by the ten largest.

The TCR was taken from a man between 60 and 75 years old in good health and CMV-seronegative. The sequenced sample consisted of PBMCs. The V and J genes are TRBV9 and TRBJ2-6; TRBD1 matches 9 bases in the middle. The DNA sequence is TGTGCCAGCAGCGTAGCCGGGACAGGGCTCTCTGGGGCCAACGTCCTGACTTTC. Its coded protein is CASSVAGTGLSGANVLTF.